These 4 T cell receptor beta chains were all obtained from the same sample, sequenced in a study of T-cell memory formation after mild COVID-19. TCRdb reprocessed the 5' RACE reads with MiXCR, giving one entry per CDR3 protein. The table shows more than 80,000 distinct CDR3 sequences, with approximately 17% occurring only once. Source material: PBMCs or a T cell subset sorted from them (not recorded which). These receptors originate from an adult woman who had mild COVID-19 (a few samples of this study predate the infection). Cell type and time point are not known.

This clonotype was picked up a small number of times. The chain is built from TRBV6-5 and TRBJ2-5; 10 bases are a match to TRBD2. The CDR3 covers 15 residues. J gave up 5 bases and V 7 bases, and 10 bases lay outside the gene matches. Germline V gene data show CDR1 as MNHEY and CDR2 as SVGAGI. The chain's CDR3 is CASTQLAGAGETQYF. In DNA, the CDR3 is TGTGCCAGCACGCAGCTAGCGGGAGCCGGGGAGACCCAGTACTTC.

This sequence joins TRBV29-1 and TRBJ2-7; either TRBD1 or TRBD2 may supply D (5 bases each). Per the germline V gene, CDR1 is SQVTM and CDR2 is ANQGSEA. The CDR3 extends over 13 amino acids. Trimming stripped 4 bases from V and 2 bases from J, with 12 bases between. CDR3 DNA: TGCAGCGTTGTCGGGGCATTAGCCTACGAGCAGTACTTC. Protein: CSVVGALAYEQYF.

This clonotype has a single count. The chain is built from TRBV10-2 and TRBJ2-7, with 9 bases aligning to TRBD1. The CDR3 is 13 amino acids. V lost 7 bases and J lost 5; bases outside the gene matches: 6. Germline V gives CDR1 WSHSY, CDR2 SAAADI. CDR3 sequence (DNA): TGCGCCAGCACCTGGACAGGGGATGACGAGCAGTACTTC. Protein: CASTWTGDDEQYF.

This clonotype was detected ten times or more. The gene calls are TRBV5-1 and TRBJ2-7; the D is unclear. The CDR3 covers 13 residues. CDR1 is SGHRS, CDR2 YFSETQ, per germline. The V end was cut by 1 base, the J end by 2 bases, with 7 bases between. As DNA, the CDR3 is TGCGCCAGCAGCTTGTCAGGTCCCTACGAGCAGTACTTC. It encodes CASSLSGPYEQYF.